The rows below give T cell receptor beta chains drawn from one sample of a study of T cells in Graves' hyperthyroidism and ophthalmopathy. TCRdb analysed the multiplex PCR reads with MiXCR anew, one entry per CDR3 protein. The table records more than 500,000 distinct CDR3 sequences, roughly 15% of them present only once. Material: blood. These receptors all stem from a woman aged 30 to 39 with Graves' hyperthyroidism. Both conserved end residues are part of each CDR3. Each record gives: D gene, clone size, V gene, J gene, CDR3 DNA, CDR3 protein. The D gene is left open where the match is weak. Expanded clones get a size class; other rows say once, few or many, or leave the size out.

-	many	TRBV12-3/TRBV12-4	TRBJ2-7	TGTGCCAGCAGCCCGGACTTATACGAGCAGTACTTC	CASSPDLYEQYF
-	-	TRBV9	TRBJ2-3	TGTGCCAGCAGCTTAAGACCGAGCGGGAGCACAGATACGCAGTATTTT	CASSLRPSGSTDTQYF
-	many	TRBV2	TRBJ2-7	TGTGCCAGCAGTGAAGCGCTGAGGCAGGCAGGACCCTACGAGCAGTACTTC	CASSEALRQAGPYEQYF
-	many	TRBV30	TRBJ2-7	TGTGCCTGGAGGTTTAGAGGGAAGGTCGACGAGCAGTACTTC	CAWRFRGKVDEQYF
TRBD2	many	TRBV28	TRBJ2-7	TGTGCCTCCGGAGGAGCGGGGTTCGAGGTTTACGAGCAGTACTTC	CASGGAGFEVYEQYF
-	many	TRBV28	TRBJ2-1	TGTGCCAGCAGTCCCCAGGTAGCTGTCAATGAGCAGTTCTTC	CASSPQVAVNEQFF
-	few	TRBV7-2	TRBJ1-5	TGTGCCAGCAACTCAGTCGGAGGTTTCAATCAGCCCCAGCATTTT	CASNSVGGFNQPQHF
-	many	TRBV6-1	TRBJ2-1	TGTGCCAGCAGTGAAGAGATTGAGCAGTTCTTC	CASSEEIEQFF
-	many	TRBV12-3/TRBV12-4	TRBJ1-2	TGTGCCAGCAACCGGCAGGGTTCTTCCTTAGGTTGGGGCTACACCTTC	CASNRQGSSLGWGYTF
-	many	TRBV28	TRBJ2-3	TGTGCCAGCAGCCCCCGACAGACCACAGATACGCAGTATTTT	CASSPRQTTDTQYF
TRBD2	-	TRBV25-1	TRBJ2-2	TGTGCCAGCAGGAGGGCGGGAGGCGACGGGGAGCTGTTTTTT	CASRRAGGDGELFF
-	-	TRBV19	TRBJ2-3	TGTGCCAGTACCACCCAAGCGGGCACAGATACGCAGTATTTT	CASTTQAGTDTQYF
TRBD1	-	TRBV9	TRBJ1-4	TGTGCCAGCAGCACGGGACAGCCGAATGAAAAACTGTTTTTT	CASSTGQPNEKLFF
-	few	TRBV4-3	TRBJ2-1	TGCGCCAGCAGCCAAGCGGGAGTAAGGGAGCAGTTCTTC	CASSQAGVREQFF
-	few	TRBV19	TRBJ2-1	TGTACCAGTAGTATCGGGGCGGTAGATGAGCAGTTCTTC	CTSSIGAVDEQFF
-	few	TRBV29-1	TRBJ1-2	TGCAGCGTTGTGACAGGTCGGGGCTACACCTTC	CSVVTGRGYTF
-	-	TRBV6-5	TRBJ1-2	TGTGCCAGCAGTTACGGGGGCCTAAGCGGCTACACCTTC	CASSYGGLSGYTF
TRBD1	many	TRBV12-3/TRBV12-4	TRBJ2-3	TGTGCCAGCAACCGGGACAGGAGCACAGATACGCAGTATTTT	CASNRDRSTDTQYF
-	many	TRBV7-9	TRBJ2-7	TGTGCCAGCAGCACTGCGCCCACCCCCGGGACCTACGAGCAGTACTTC	CASSTAPTPGTYEQYF
TRBD1	-	TRBV7-9	TRBJ2-7	TGTGCCAGCAGCTTAGGATGGGACAGGGGACACGAGCAGTACTTC	CASSLGWDRGHEQYF
-	many	TRBV11-3	TRBJ2-2	TGTGCCAGCAGGCGGCTTGGGGGGAACACCGGGGAGCTGTTTTTT	CASRRLGGNTGELFF
TRBD2	many	TRBV20-1	TRBJ2-3	TGCAGTGCTAGAGACGCTGGGCTAGCGGGAGGACTCGGCACAGATACGCAGTATTTT	CSARDAGLAGGLGTDTQYF
-	-	TRBV19	TRBJ1-4	TGTGCCAGTAGTACCGACAATAATGAAAAACTGTTTTTT	CASSTDNNEKLFF
TRBD2	few	TRBV9	TRBJ2-1	TGTGCCAGCAGCGTGAGCGGGAGTAAGGATGAGCAGTTCTTC	CASSVSGSKDEQFF
-	many	TRBV30	TRBJ1-2	TGTGCCTGGAGTGATGGACGTTCGTATGGCTACACCTTC	CAWSDGRSYGYTF
-	-	TRBV10-3	TRBJ1-3	TGTGCCATCAGTGAGGGCGGTCTCGGGGACACCATATATTTT	CAISEGGLGDTIYF
-	many	TRBV2	TRBJ2-7	TGTGCCAGCAGCCCTGGGACTGCAGCAGAGCAGTACTTC	CASSPGTAAEQYF
-	many	TRBV7-9	TRBJ2-3	TGTGCCAGCAGCTCTAGGACAGACGACACAGATACGCAGTATTTT	CASSSRTDDTDTQYF